This TCR beta chain comes out of a study of OX40 agonist ivuxolimab in advanced cancers. Study details: Three patients showed partial responses: one hepatocellular carcinoma and two cutaneous melanoma cases.

CDR1 and CDR2 (germline): ENHRY, SYGVKD. The CDR3 extends over 14 amino acids. Trimming cost V 9 bases and J 1 base; bases outside gene matches: 5. The repertoire was sequenced with immunoSEQ multiplex PCR; TCRdb's copy has only in-frame clones and lacks some. This table holds about 73,000 clones, 70% to 90% found once. Overall study findings and caveats: Blood T cells, both CD4+ and CD8+, expanded clonally by week 6 at 0.1 to 3.0 mg/kg. In the 0.1-3.0 mg/kg groups, partial responders showed among the lowest expansion.

This clone was observed once. Its antigen is currently unknown. Sequencing used CD4+ or CD8+ T cells sorted from blood, obtained in a trial of the OX40 agonist ivuxolimab. The chain recombines TRBV10-3 with TRBJ1-2, with TRBD1 matching over 10 bases. This clonotype was obtained from an adult with an advanced solid tumor such as melanoma, head and neck, liver or kidney cancer. The CDR3 region is CAIRQGADNYGYTF. The CDR3 region has the DNA TGTGCCATTCGACAGGGGGCGGATAACTATGGCTACACCTTC.